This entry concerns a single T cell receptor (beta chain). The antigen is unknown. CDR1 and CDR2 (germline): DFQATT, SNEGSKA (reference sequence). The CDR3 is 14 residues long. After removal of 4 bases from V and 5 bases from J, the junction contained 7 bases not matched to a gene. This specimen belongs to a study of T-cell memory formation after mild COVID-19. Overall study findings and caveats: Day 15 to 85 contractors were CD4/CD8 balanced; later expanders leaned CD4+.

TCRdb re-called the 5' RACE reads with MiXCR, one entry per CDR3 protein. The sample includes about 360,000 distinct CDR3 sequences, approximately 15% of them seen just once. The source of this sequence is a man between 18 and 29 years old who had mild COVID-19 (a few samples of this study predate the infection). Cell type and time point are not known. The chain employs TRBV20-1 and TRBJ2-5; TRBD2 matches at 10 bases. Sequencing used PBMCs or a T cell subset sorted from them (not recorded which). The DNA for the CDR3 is TGCAGTGCTAAGGCTAGCGGGGGTGCCGAGACCCAGTACTTC. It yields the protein CSAKASGGAETQYF.